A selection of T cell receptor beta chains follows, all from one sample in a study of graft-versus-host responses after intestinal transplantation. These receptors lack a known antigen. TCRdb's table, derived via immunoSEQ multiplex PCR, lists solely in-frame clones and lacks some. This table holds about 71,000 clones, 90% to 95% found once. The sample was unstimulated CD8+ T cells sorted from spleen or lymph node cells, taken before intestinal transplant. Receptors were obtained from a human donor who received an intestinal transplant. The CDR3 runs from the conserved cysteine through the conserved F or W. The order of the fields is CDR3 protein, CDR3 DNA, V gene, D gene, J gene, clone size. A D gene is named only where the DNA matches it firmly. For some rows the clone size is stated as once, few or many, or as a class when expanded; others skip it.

CDR3aa: CASSPRMQETQYF
CDR3nt: TGTGCCAGCAGCCCTAGGATGCAAGAGACCCAGTACTTC
v_gene: TRBV7-7
d_gene: .
j_gene: TRBJ2-5
abundance: .

CDR3aa: CASSLGTLSTDTQYF
CDR3nt: TGTGCCAGCAGTTTGGGCACCCTGAGCACAGATACGCAGTATTTT
v_gene: TRBV27
d_gene: .
j_gene: TRBJ2-3
abundance: .

CDR3aa: CASSFLWTEAFF
CDR3nt: TGTGCCAGCAGCTTTTTGTGGACTGAAGCTTTCTTT
v_gene: TRBV5-4
d_gene: .
j_gene: TRBJ1-1
abundance: .

CDR3aa: CASSYADSESPYNEQFF
CDR3nt: TGTGCCAGTAGTTACGCGGACAGTGAAAGTCCTTACAATGAGCAGTTCTTC
v_gene: TRBV19
d_gene: .
j_gene: TRBJ2-1
abundance: .

CDR3aa: CASSLGSRGKGVFNQPQHF
CDR3nt: TGTGCCAGCAGCCTCGGGAGCAGGGGCAAGGGAGTCTTCAATCAGCCCCAGCATTTT
v_gene: TRBV7-8
d_gene: .
j_gene: TRBJ1-5
abundance: once

CDR3aa: CASTQGGGATNEQFF
CDR3nt: TGTGCCAGCACCCAAGGGGGCGGGGCTACCAATGAGCAGTTCTTC
v_gene: TRBV6-6
d_gene: .
j_gene: TRBJ2-1
abundance: .

CDR3aa: CASSLWRQLNTEAFF
CDR3nt: TGTGCCAGCAGTTTATGGCGACAGCTGAACACTGAAGCTTTCTTT
v_gene: TRBV28
d_gene: .
j_gene: TRBJ1-1
abundance: once

CDR3aa: CASTPGLAGYITYNEQFF
CDR3nt: TGTGCCAGTACCCCCGGACTAGCGGGGTACATTACCTACAATGAGCAGTTCTTC
v_gene: TRBV19
d_gene: TRBD2
j_gene: TRBJ2-1
abundance: .

CDR3aa: CASSLEGYEQYF
CDR3nt: TGTGCCAGCAGCTTGGAGGGTTACGAGCAGTACTTC
v_gene: TRBV5-6
d_gene: .
j_gene: TRBJ2-7
abundance: .

CDR3aa: CASRLRGSYNEQFF
CDR3nt: TGCGCCAGCCGTCTAAGGGGCTCCTACAATGAGCAGTTCTTC
v_gene: TRBV5-1
d_gene: .
j_gene: TRBJ2-1
abundance: .

CDR3aa: CASSQGQTNTGELFF
CDR3nt: TGTGCCAGCAGCCAGGGACAGACCAACACCGGGGAGCTGTTTTTT
v_gene: TRBV27
d_gene: TRBD1
j_gene: TRBJ2-2
abundance: .

CDR3aa: CASSFFTRLDSTTFPYGYTF
CDR3nt: TGTGCCAGCAGCTTTTTTACGCGTTTGGACAGCACTACCTTTCCCTATGGCTACACCTTC
v_gene: TRBV7-6
d_gene: .
j_gene: TRBJ1-2
abundance: .

CDR3aa: CASSLEGQGLVLASRSSTDTQYF
CDR3nt: TGCGCCAGCAGCCTGGAGGGACAGGGGCTTGTACTAGCGTCACGGTCTAGCACAGATACGCAGTATTTT
v_gene: TRBV5-1
d_gene: TRBD1
j_gene: TRBJ2-3
abundance: .

CDR3aa: CASGDLTGTLHF
CDR3nt: TGTGCTAGTGGGGACCTAACAGGGACCCTCCACTTT
v_gene: TRBV12-5
d_gene: .
j_gene: TRBJ1-6
abundance: .

CDR3aa: CASSLSSGVLGEQYF
CDR3nt: TGTGCCAGCAGTTTGTCAAGCGGGGTCCTGGGGGAGCAGTACTTC
v_gene: TRBV27
d_gene: TRBD2
j_gene: TRBJ2-7
abundance: .

CDR3aa: CASSLGRRGYTF
CDR3nt: TGTGCCAGCAGCCTGGGCCGGCGTGGCTACACCTTC
v_gene: TRBV7-9
d_gene: .
j_gene: TRBJ1-2
abundance: .

CDR3aa: CASSQDSGAGPYEQYF
CDR3nt: TGCGCCAGCAGCCAAGATTCGGGGGCTGGGCCCTACGAGCAGTACTTC
v_gene: TRBV4-1
d_gene: .
j_gene: TRBJ2-7
abundance: .

CDR3aa: CASSLVAFANSGTEAFF
CDR3nt: TGTGCCAGCAGCTTAGTGGCTTTCGCCAACTCGGGCACTGAAGCTTTCTTT
v_gene: TRBV7-6
d_gene: .
j_gene: TRBJ1-1
abundance: .

CDR3aa: CASSLVAGSPTDTQYF
CDR3nt: TGTGCCAGCAGCTTAGTTGCGGGAAGTCCCACAGATACGCAGTATTTT
v_gene: TRBV7-2
d_gene: .
j_gene: TRBJ2-3
abundance: .

CDR3aa: CASSQEGGLTSGDYEQYF
CDR3nt: TGCGCCAGCAGCCAAGAAGGAGGACTGACTAGTGGGGACTACGAGCAGTACTTC
v_gene: TRBV4-1
d_gene: .
j_gene: TRBJ2-7
abundance: .

CDR3aa: CASSLGTGPSYEQYF
CDR3nt: TGTGCCAGCAGTTTAGGGACAGGGCCCTCCTACGAGCAGTACTTC
v_gene: TRBV28
d_gene: TRBD1
j_gene: TRBJ2-7
abundance: .

CDR3aa: CASTQGPLFGEQYF
CDR3nt: TGTGCCAGTACCCAGGGACCACTGTTTGGCGAGCAGTACTTC
v_gene: TRBV19
d_gene: .
j_gene: TRBJ2-7
abundance: .

CDR3aa: CASSLEVDNQETQYF
CDR3nt: TGCGCCAGCAGCTTGGAGGTGGACAACCAAGAGACCCAGTACTTC
v_gene: TRBV5-1
d_gene: .
j_gene: TRBJ2-5
abundance: .

CDR3aa: CASSPLTVSYEQYF
CDR3nt: TGTGCCAGCAGCCCCTTGACAGTCTCCTACGAGCAGTACTTC
v_gene: TRBV6-5
d_gene: .
j_gene: TRBJ2-7
abundance: .